Following are 8 T cell receptor beta chains from one sample sequenced in a study of response to subunit inactivated influenza vaccine. TCRdb reprocessed the RT-PCR reads via MiXCR and lists one record per CDR3 protein. Counted here are hundreds of thousands of distinct CDR3 sequences, 15% to 17% occurring once; the ten biggest clones make up 11%. The sample here was PBMCs from blood, taken roughly 12 days after vaccination. These receptors all stem from a man over 45 who received an inactivated influenza vaccine.

This clonotype has ten or more counts. J is TRBJ2-1 and V is TRBV20-1; 7 nucleotides line up with TRBD2. Germline CDR1 reads DFQATT; CDR2 reads SNEGSKA (reference sequence). The CDR3 extends over 15 amino acids. V was clipped by 0 bases and J by 3 bases; unmatched bases: 5. The CDR3 DNA is TGCAGTGCTAGAGATCTAGCGGACCACTACAATGAGCAGTTCTTC. Translation: CSARDLADHYNEQFF.

CDR3: CATSKGQGVSYEQYF. CDR3 DNA: TGTGCCACCAGCAAAGGACAGGGGGTCTCCTACGAGCAGTACTTC. The chain has TRBV15 and TRBJ2-7, with TRBD1 matching 10 bases. The ends lost 4 bases at V and 0 bases at J; junction bases unmatched: 3. Germline CDR1 and CDR2: LNHNV and YYDKDF (reference sequence). This CDR3 spans 15 amino acids.

The J gene is TRBJ1-4, the V gene TRBV7-8; D unresolved. V lost 1 base and J lost 4, with 13 bases in between. The germline V gene has CDR1 SGHVS and CDR2 FQNEAQ. The CDR3 totals 16 residues. The CDR3 is CASSLGSGSINEKLFF. For the CDR3, the DNA is TGTGCCAGCAGCTTAGGCTCAGGAAGCATTAATGAAAAACTGTTTTTT.

This clonotype was recorded many times. The chain employs TRBV28 and TRBJ2-5, with 8 bases aligning to TRBD1. This CDR3 comprises 14 residues. Germline V gene sequence: CDR1 MDHEN, CDR2 SYDVKM. Trimming at V came to 4 bases and at J to 4 bases, leaving 5 bases not matched to a gene. As DNA, the CDR3 is TGTGCCAGCAGTTACCAGGGGGCAGGAGAGACCCAGTACTTC. Encoded protein: CASSYQGAGETQYF.

The J gene is TRBJ2-2, the V gene TRBV7-2; TRBD2 agrees at 7 bases. The CDR3 consists of 16 residues. Looked up from germline, CDR1 is SGHTA and CDR2 is FQGNSA. J lost 3 bases, V lost 2 bases, and 6 bases had no gene match. The CDR3 sequence is CASSLMASGYTGELFF. CDR3 in DNA: TGTGCCAGCAGCTTAATGGCTAGCGGTTACACCGGGGAGCTGTTTTTT.

The chain is built from TRBV20-1 and TRBJ2-7; D unclear. Germline-derived CDR1 and CDR2 are DFQATT and SNEGSKA (reference sequence). V was pared by 1 base and J by 3 bases, with 13 bases between. The CDR3 extends over 14 amino acids. CDR3 in DNA: TGCAGTGCTAGAGTAACACGATCCGGCTACGAGCAGTACTTC. Translation gives CSARVTRSGYEQYF.

This clonotype has a handful of counts. The gene calls are TRBV6-1 and TRBJ2-5, with D possibly being TRBD2 (6 bases). Germline V gene lookup returns CDR1 MNHNS and CDR2 SASEGT. This CDR3 region has 15 residues. V was shortened by 5 bases and J by 5 bases, with 18 bases between the two germline ends. The CDR3 region is CASSQEGWGVETQYF. CDR3 sequence (DNA): TGTGCCAGCAGTCAGGAGGGGTGGGGTGTGGAGACCCAGTACTTC.

The chain recombines TRBV4-1 with TRBJ2-1; TRBD2 matches 7 bases. V shed 1 base and J 4 bases; nucleotides not matched to a gene: 10. This CDR3 has 17 amino acids. Per germline, CDR1 MGHRA and CDR2 YSYEKL. The CDR3 bases are TGCGCCAGCAGCCAAGTCCGGTTGCGGGGGATTTACAATGAGCAGTTCTTC. Its protein product is CASSQVRLRGIYNEQFF.